These 24 T cell receptor beta chains were sequenced from one sample in a study of vaccination and CD4 T cells after COVID-19. The Oncomine TCR Beta short-read assay was applied to DNA of cultured CD4+ T cells. TCRdb used MiXCR to reprocess the PCR reads, holding one entry per CDR3 protein. The sample lists tens of thousands of distinct CDR3 sequences, more than 30% occurring once. The treatment is: 10-day PBMC culture with coronavirus spike peptide pools or control peptides (ViraFEST assay). These receptors are not linked to any known antigen. Sequences were derived from CD4+ T cells from blood, cultured in vitro, sampled before SARS-CoV-2 vaccination. The receptors here all came from a human donor who received a COVID-19 vaccine.

This chain links TRBV24-1 with TRBJ1-1; D remains ambiguous. This CDR3 has 13 amino acids. Trimming took off 4 bases at V and 1 base at J, with 6 bases between the two ends. Germline V gene data show CDR1 as KGHDR and CDR2 as SFDVKD. CDR3 loop: CATSDSGNTEAFF. DNA of the CDR3: TGTGCCACCAGTGACTCGGGGAACACTGAAGCTTTCTTT.

This clonotype has only a few counts. The chain uses TRBV30 and TRBJ1-5; weak D call: TRBD1 (5 bases). The CDR3 extends over 13 amino acids. Trimming stripped 2 bases from V and 0 bases from J, with 5 bases between. CDR1 and CDR2 (germline): GTSNPN, SVGIG (reference sequence). As DNA, the CDR3 is TGTGCCTGGAGTCAGGGTAGCAATCAGCCCCAGCATTTT. Translated, it gives CAWSQGSNQPQHF.

This chain uses TRBV12-3 or TRBV12-4 with TRBJ1-6, with 7 bases matching TRBD1. The CDR3 has 15 residues. V shed 3 bases and J 10 bases; nucleotides not matched to a gene: 9. CDR3 sequence: CASSLGRGVGSPLHF. The CDR3 nucleotides are TGTGCCAGCAGTTTGGGCAGGGGGGTGGGGTCACCCCTCCACTTT.

This chain links TRBV20-1 with TRBJ2-7; 12 bases match TRBD2. CDR1 is DFQATT and CDR2 is SNEGSKA in the germline V gene (reference sequence). The CDR3 is 18 amino acids. The trim removed 1 base at V and 0 bases at J, leaving 10 bases unmatched. The DNA for the CDR3 is TGCAGTGCTAGAGTGTCCGTGACTAGCGGGGGAAGCTCCTACGAGCAGTACTTC. Protein product: CSARVSVTSGGSSYEQYF.

This clonotype has just a few counts. The CDR3 coding sequence is TGCAGTGCTAGCCGTTACACTGGACAGATCACAGATACGCAGTATTTT. Protein product: CSASRYTGQITDTQYF. The rearrangement uses TRBV20-1 and TRBJ2-3, with a tentative D call TRBD1 (6 bases). This CDR3 contains 16 residues. Trimming took 3 bases from V and 2 from J, leaving 18 bases between them. Looked up from germline, CDR1 is DFQATT and CDR2 is SNEGSKA (reference sequence).

This chain links TRBV2 with TRBJ1-1, with 7 bases identical to TRBD1. There are 15 residues in the CDR3. Trimming cost V 4 bases and J 4 bases; bases outside gene matches: 9. The germline gives CDR1 SNHLY, CDR2 FYNNEI. The CDR3 sequence is CASSARTGTGTEAFF. CDR3 DNA: TGTGCCAGCAGTGCCCGGACAGGAACCGGCACTGAAGCTTTCTTT.

This clonotype was seen more than once but under ten times. The chain employs TRBV6-1 and TRBJ1-2; possible D gene TRBD1, 5 bases. The ends were cut back, 4 bases at V and 2 bases at J, with 14 bases in the middle. Germline values: CDR1 MNHNS, CDR2 SASEGT. The length of the CDR3 is 15 residues. The CDR3 DNA reads as TGTGCCAGCAGTGCCCGGCAGGGAGGGAACTATGGCTACACCTTC. Its translation is CASSARQGGNYGYTF.

This clonotype was counted between two and nine times. The chain is built from TRBV7-9 and TRBJ1-3; D is uncertain. The V end lost 0 bases, the J end lost 0 bases, and 9 bases lay between the germline ends. CDR3 length: 16 residues. Looked up from germline, CDR1 is SEHNR and CDR2 is FQNEAQ (reference sequence). CDR3 sequence (DNA): TGTGCCAGCAGCTTAGCGGCAGCATACTCTGGAAACACCATATATTTT. Amino acids: CASSLAAAYSGNTIYF.

A few counts support this clonotype. V gene TRBV6-1 combines with J gene TRBJ2-5, with 15 bases fitting TRBD2. This CDR3 has 17 amino acids. V trimming: 6 bases; J trimming: 3 bases; junction bases outside the gene matches: 8. Germline assignment: CDR1 MNHNS and CDR2 SASEGT. CDR3: CASRDPGLAGGEETQYF. The CDR3 region has the DNA TGTGCCAGCAGGGACCCAGGACTAGCGGGAGGGGAAGAGACCCAGTACTTC.

CDR3 sequence reads: CATSDPRGEAYNEQFF. The CDR3 DNA reads TGTGCCACCAGTGACCCCAGGGGGGAGGCCTACAATGAGCAGTTCTTC. The chain employs TRBV24-1 and TRBJ2-1; D perhaps matches TRBD1 (7 bases). The V end was cut by 4 bases, the J end by 2 bases, with 14 bases between. The V gene's germline CDR1 is KGHDR and CDR2 SFDVKD. The CDR3 covers 16 residues.

The V gene is TRBV5-1, the J gene TRBJ2-3, with TRBD2 identical over 14 bases. V lost 0 bases and J lost 0; bases outside the gene matches: 6. CDR3 length equals 19 residues. Germline CDR1 reads SGHRS; CDR2 reads YFSETQ. This CDR3 is CASSLGRTSGGTSTDTQYF. In DNA, the CDR3 is TGCGCCAGCAGCTTGGGTCGGACTAGCGGGGGGACTAGCACAGATACGCAGTATTTT.

The rearrangement links TRBV7-2 to TRBJ1-2; D remains unclear. V was clipped by 2 bases and J by 0 bases, with 7 bases between them. This CDR3 region has 14 residues. From germline, CDR1 is SGHTA and CDR2 FQGNSA. The CDR3 DNA is TGTGCCAGCAGCTTAAGAGCAACTAACTATGGCTACACCTTC. Residues: CASSLRATNYGYTF. Filled out from reference TRBV7-2 and TRBJ1-2, the complete variable domain reads GAGVSQSPSNKVTEKGKDVELRCDPISGHTALYWYRQSLGQGLEFLIYFQGNSAPDKSGLPSDRFSAERTGGSVSTLTIQRTQQEDSAVYLCASSLRATNYGYTFGSGTRLTVV.

V usage is TRBV10-2 and J usage is TRBJ2-7; 11 bases are a match to TRBD2. Per the germline V gene, CDR1 is WSHSY and CDR2 is SAAADI. The CDR3 runs 14 residues. J gave up 4 bases and V 3 bases, and 2 bases lay outside the gene matches. The CDR3: CASSDSGGGYEQYF. The DNA of the CDR3 is TGCGCCAGCAGTGATAGCGGGGGGGGTTACGAGCAGTACTTC.

The chain joins TRBV19 to TRBJ1-6; D gene uncertain. CDR3 size: 13 residues. The germline V and J ends were trimmed by 8 bases and 4 bases, with 9 bases remaining between them. From germline, CDR1 is LNHDA and CDR2 SQIVND (reference sequence). In DNA form, the CDR3 reads TGTGCCAGTGGTGGGGATTATAATTCACCCCTCCACTTT. This translates into CASGGDYNSPLHF. Full variable domain (missing parts from reference TRBV19 and TRBJ1-6): DGGITQSPKYLFRKEGQNVTLSCEQNLNHDAMYWYRQDPGQGLRLIYYSQIVNDFQKGDIAEGYSVSREKKESFPLTVTSAQKNPTAFYLCASGGDYNSPLHFGNGTRLTVT.

The J gene is TRBJ1-2, the V gene TRBV7-2; 7 bases agree with TRBD1. The germline CDR1 and CDR2 sequences are SGHTA and FQGNSA. Trimming took 4 bases from V and 6 from J; bases not matched to a gene: 11. The CDR3 consists of 15 residues. Here the CDR3 reads CASSSDPGGTHGYTF. The CDR3 nucleotides read TGTGCCAGCAGCTCCGATCCAGGGGGGACCCATGGCTACACCTTC.

The CDR3 coding sequence is TGTGCCAGCAGCGACATGGACAGGGTATCGGACACCATATATTTT. Translation gives CASSDMDRVSDTIYF. The chain links TRBV6-1 to TRBJ1-3, with 8 positions matching TRBD1. Germline V gives CDR1 MNHNS, CDR2 SASEGT. Germline trimming cut 6 bases from V and 8 bases from J; bases unmatched to any gene: 12. The CDR3 spans 15 residues.

V usage is TRBV27 and J usage is TRBJ1-1, with D uncertain. Germline lookup yields CDR1 MNHEY and CDR2 SMNVEV (reference sequence). V dropped 7 bases and J dropped 3 bases, with 18 bases sitting between them. The CDR3 covers 15 residues. For the CDR3, the DNA is TGTGCCAGCATGAGAAGACCAACGGGGTACACTGAAGCTTTCTTT. Its translation is CASMRRPTGYTEAFF.

As regards this clonotype: This may arise from a read error, as a much more abundant clone is one base away. The J gene is TRBJ2-2, the V gene TRBV20-1, with D perhaps given as TRBD1 or TRBD2 (5 bases each). This CDR3 contains 16 residues. Germline CDR1 reads DFQATT; CDR2 reads SNEGSKA (reference sequence). V dropped 1 base and J dropped 4 bases, with 16 bases sitting between them. The CDR3 coding sequence is TGCAGTGCTAGAGTACCTAGCAGGGTGGGCACCGGGGAGCTGTTTTTT. This gives the protein CSARVPSRVGTGELFF.

This clonotype was seen a handful of times. The chain couples TRBV10-3 to TRBJ1-2; D unresolved. Germline assignment: CDR1 ENHRY and CDR2 SYGVKD. V gave up 7 bases and J gave up 5 bases, with 26 bases separating them. The CDR3 covers 17 residues. CDR3 bases: TGTGCCATCACTGCCGACTCTCGCACCCTCTCAATATATGGCTACACCTTC. It translates to CAITADSRTLSIYGYTF.

Details on this clonotype: Since a much larger clone is just one base distant, this may be a read error. The gene calls are TRBV21-1 and TRBJ1-1; the table's TRBD1 call for D was not verified on the DNA. TRBV21-1 is marked as a pseudogene. The length of the CDR3 is 16 residues. The CDR3 nucleotides are TGTGCCAGCAGCTGCCGGGTCAGGGAGGGTAACACTGAAGCTTTCTTT. Translated: CASSCRVREGNTEAFF.

This clonotype was counted a few times. The chain joins TRBV6-5 to TRBJ1-1; D is uncertain. The CDR3 consists of 13 residues. The V gene's germline CDR1 is MNHEY and CDR2 SVGAGI. Trimming stripped 2 bases from V and 1 base from J, with 5 bases between. The CDR3 nucleotides read TGTGCCAGCAGTTACCATCGGAACACTGAAGCTTTCTTT. It yields the protein CASSYHRNTEAFF.

This chain uses TRBV25-1 with TRBJ2-1; a weak D match, TRBD1 (7 bases). The CDR3 consists of 12 residues. The V gene's germline CDR1 is MGHDK and CDR2 SYGVNS. V was clipped by 6 bases and J by 12 bases, with 15 bases between them. The CDR3 DNA sequence: TGTGCCAGCAGCCCGACCAGGGGGGTGCAGTTCTTC. Amino acids: CASSPTRGVQFF.

This clonotype was seen a few times. V is TRBV21-1 and J is TRBJ2-7; TRBD2 is the table's D call, not checked against the DNA. TRBV21-1 corresponds to a pseudogene. CDR3 length: 16 residues. CDR3 loop: CASSQNPGLSSYEQYF. The CDR3 DNA follows: TGTGCCAGCAGCCAAAACCCGGGGCTAAGCTCCTACGAGCAGTACTTC.

V and J are TRBV7-2 and TRBJ2-3; 11 nucleotides line up with TRBD2. Germline CDR1 is SGHTA and CDR2 is FQGNSA. V lost 5 bases to trimming and J lost 8 bases; unmatched junction nucleotides: 9. The CDR3 sequence is 15 residues long. CDR3 amino acids: CASSISGGGSVTQYF. The CDR3 nucleotides read TGTGCCAGCAGCATTAGCGGGGGGGGATCTGTTACGCAGTATTTT.